This T cell receptor (beta chain) was recovered during a study of blood T cell repertoires in COVID-19 (dated by TCRdb to the early 2020s). Notes on the research overall: Samples from collaborators originated in the United States, Italy and Spain and spanned both the acute and convalescent phases of COVID-19. The material from the prospective study consisted of cDNA or gDNA derived from T cells, B-cell-depleted T cells, or PBMCs. Deeply sampled blood TCRbeta repertoires from subjects exposed to, actively infected with, or recovered from COVID-19 were included in the dataset. The repertoires were released in a freely available public database meant as a resource for research on the immune response to SARS-CoV-2. The samples were drawn from two sources: the first 160 participants of the ongoing ImmuneRACE study, and about 1,300 subjects contributed by 6 global collaborators. Sample metadata almost always included a de-identified subject ID, COVID-19 status, age in years and sex. Where available, HLA class I and class II types were obtained from metadata supplied by the sample provider rather than from assay-based typing.

Collaborating institutions collected whole blood in K2EDTA tubes following their own protocols. For TCRbeta analysis, collaborators shipped samples in one of three forms: frozen whole blood, isolated PBMCs, or DNA extracted from either of those sample types. The investigation overall reported the following: The amount of clinical and demographic metadata varied by source and participant and was provided uncurated.

TCRbeta CDR3 regions were amplified from genomic DNA using the immunoSEQ Assay, a bias-controlled multiplex PCR. On the authors' methods: Within the assay, amplification of reference gene primers was used to estimate how many nucleated cells each sample contained. To quantify the absolute abundance of each unique TCRbeta CDR3 rearrangement, sequence reads were collapsed and filtered. For each sample, productive Simpson clonality was calculated by taking the square root of Simpson's diversity index across productive rearrangements. Drawn from immuneACCESS, this table holds only the in-frame rearrangements with V and J called that TCRdb kept. Clones are partly lost; checked studies trace under half to an unresolved V gene and leave the rest unexplained. The DNA gave D and trimming, while V, J and clone size come from that table. The sample table holds 400,000 to 550,000 clones, of which around nine tenths were seen once. In total, the top ten clones hold approximately 4.3% of the sample.

Trimming removed 4 bases from V and 2 bases from J, leaving 17 bases between the germline ends. The CDR3, cysteine through phenylalanine, is 16 amino acids long. Only the CDR3 DNA is retained, 48 bases long and in frame from the first base. Via the germline V gene (reference sequence), CDR1 is LGHDT and CDR2 YNNKEL. Note on this clone: Its specific antigen is unknown. Base qualities are not at hand, and no much larger clone is one base apart.

The sequence links TRBV3-1 (or the pseudogene TRBV3-2) to TRBJ2-5; 6 matching bases give a weak D call of TRBD1. The specimen was peripheral blood. The sequence came from a woman under 40 with acute or convalescent COVID-19. The CDR3 region reads CASSPRDKTGQETQYF. The DNA reads TGTGCCAGCAGCCCCAGAGACAAGACAGGTCAAGAGACCCAGTACTTC.